This T cell receptor beta chain derives from a study of CD4 T cells in relation to SARS-CoV-2 and coronaviruses. Before the COVID-19 pandemic, during about 2011-2019, CD4+ T cells were taken from unexposed donors. The cells were cultured for over eight days before CD4+ T cells were isolated. As regards this clone: What it recognizes is unknown.

Measured with immunoSEQ multiplex PCR; TCRdb has only the in-frame clones, and not every one. Among 21,000 or so clones listed, about 80% were seen once. The sequence derives from a human donor in good health. Sample: CD4+ T cells from PBMCs, cultured in vitro.

The chain's CDR3 is CASSQDRGQGIGSEKLFF. DNA for the CDR3: TGTGCCAGCAGCCAAGATAGGGGACAGGGAATCGGTTCGGAAAAACTGTTTTTT. The gene calls are TRBV4-2 and TRBJ1-4; TRBD1 aligns across 9 bases. The CDR3 loop spans 18 amino acids. CDR1 and CDR2 (germline): LGHNA, YNFKEQ. V dropped 0 bases and J dropped 8; count of bases not matched to a gene: 13.